This TCR beta chain was obtained from a study of blood T cell repertoires in COVID-19. Assay: immunoSEQ multiplex PCR; the TCRdb copy retains only in-frame clones and omits some. Of some 190,000 clones listed, 84% are singletons. All recovered Cohort 3 donors got two negative PCRs, got clearance, or saw symptom resolution. The receptor's source is a woman aged 30 to 39 who had recovered from COVID-19. The source material was PBMCs or T cells enriched from blood (not recorded which).

The CDR3 bases are TGTGCCACCAGCAGAGTGGGGGGTTTCTACAATGAGCAGTTCTTC. Protein: CATSRVGGFYNEQFF. V usage is TRBV15 and J usage is TRBJ2-1; D is possibly TRBD2 (6 bases). This CDR3 contains 15 residues. V shed 1 base and J shed 3 bases, with 10 bases lying between them. CDR1 is LNHNV and CDR2 is YYDKDF in the germline V gene (reference sequence).